A single sample is the source of the 8 T cell receptor delta chains below, sequenced in a study of gamma-delta T cells after stem cell transplantation. TCRdb repeated clone calling on the RT-PCR reads with CATT. This sample has approximately 1,300 delta-chain clones, with around 2% found just once. The sample taken for sequencing was gamma-delta T cells. These receptors were taken from a human donor. It is not recorded whose cells these are; they may come from a transplant donor.

This clone was counted many times. The TCRdb record carries a much larger clone's protein, which differs from this DNA's translation at residue 15; a read error is the likely cause, and the protein listed here is the DNA translation. This chain links TRDV2 with TRDJ1; TRDD3 is a possible D gene (6 bases). This CDR3 is 17 amino acids long. In germline, CDR1 is GEAIGNYY, CDR2 EKD. The CDR3 here is CACDTVVRGSSTDKPIF. For the CDR3, the DNA is TGTGCCTGTGACACCGTCGTTAGGGGATCCAGCACCGATAAACCCATCTTT.

Comments on this clone: A far more abundant clone sits one base away, making this likely a read error. Other DNA sequences from this sample encode an identical CDR3 as well. The chain recombines TRDV1 with TRDJ1; D possibly corresponds to TRDD3 (8 bases). Germline loops: CDR1 TSWWSYY, CDR2 QGS. This CDR3 region has 18 residues. V was trimmed by 7 bases and J by 2 bases, leaving 26 bases between them. CDR3 loop: CALVIPTGGRGGTDKLIF. CDR3 DNA sequence: TGTGCTCTTGTGATTCCTACTGGGGGGAGGGGTGGTACCGATAAACTCATCTTT.

In its sample, this clone was seen a few times. The amino acid sequence in TCRdb belongs to a much larger clone and departs from this DNA's translation at residue 9, likely a sequencing read error; the sequence shown is translated from the DNA. The V gene is TRDV2, the J gene TRDJ1; the D is unclear. V was shortened by 0 bases and J by 0 bases, with 13 bases between the two germline ends. This CDR3 has 16 residues. Germline CDR1 reads GEAIGNYY; CDR2 reads EKD. The CDR3 DNA reads TGTGCCTGTGACACCGTCGGGACTGCTAACACCGATAAACTCATCTTT. Protein product: CACDTVGTANTDKLIF.

This clone was recorded at least ten times. This sequence is one base from a far larger clone and is likely a read error. Within the sample, other DNA sequences also encode this same CDR3. The rearrangement joins TRDV3 to TRDJ1; possibly TRDD2 or TRDD3 for D (6 bases each). In germline, CDR1 is TVYSNPD, CDR2 GDNSRS (reference sequence). CDR3 length: 15 residues. Trimming took off 0 bases at V and 2 bases at J, with 16 bases between the two ends. The CDR3: CAFSPTGGLTDKLIF. The DNA of the CDR3 is TGTGCCTTTAGTCCTACCGGGGGACTTACCGATAAACTCATCTTT.

Of note for this clone: A far larger clone is one base from this, pointing to a likely read error. The rearrangement uses TRDV1 and TRDJ2; the D call may be TRDD2 or TRDD3 (6 bases each). Germline V gene data show CDR1 as TSWWSYY and CDR2 as QGS. The CDR3 is 25 amino acids. The CDR3 protein is CALGENPTKTVLILGYRLLTAQPFF. The CDR3 region has the DNA TGTGCTCTTGGGGAAAATCCTACTAAGACTGTCCTAATTCTAGGATACCGCCTTTTGACAGCACAACCCTTCTTT.

Relative to its sample, this clone is medium-sized. The chain recombines TRDV2 with TRDJ1; no reliable D call. Trimming left V 0 bases short and J 10 bases short, with 20 bases between. Germline V gene sequence: CDR1 GEAIGNYY, CDR2 EKD. This CDR3 is 15 amino acids long. DNA of the CDR3: TGTGCCTGTGACACCGTATATAATTCGGGTGCTCGACTCATCTTT. It encodes CACDTVYNSGARLIF.

This clone occurred a few times. TCRdb assigns this DNA the protein of a much larger clone, which departs from its translation at residue 16; this likely reflects a read error, and the protein shown comes from translating the DNA. The gene calls are TRDV2 and TRDJ2, with 13 nucleotides matching TRDD3. There are 18 residues in the CDR3. The germline V gene encodes CDR1 GEAIGNYY and CDR2 EKD. CDR3: CACDAVLGDTRKTAQPFF. CDR3 DNA: TGTGCCTGTGACGCGGTACTGGGGGATACGCGGAAGACAGCACAACCCTTCTTT.

This clone is deemed large. DNA of the CDR3: TGTGCCTGTGACCCTGTACTGGGGATCGATAAACTCATCTTT. It specifies CACDPVLGIDKLIF. The chain carries TRDV2 and TRDJ1; 7 bases are a match to TRDD3. Germline-derived CDR1 and CDR2 are GEAIGNYY and EKD. The length of the CDR3 is 14 residues. After removal of 3 bases from V and 4 bases from J, the junction contained 7 bases not matched to a gene.